The rows below give T cell receptor beta chains drawn from one sample of a study of T cells after yellow fever vaccination. Each CDR3 protein is one row after TCRdb ran MiXCR on the 5' RACE reads. Counted here are some 32,000 distinct CDR3 sequences, approximately 7% occurring once; the ten biggest clones make up around a fifth. This material consisted of PBMCs, either bulk or a sorted T-cell subset (CD4+, CD8+, memory, or dextramer-sorted; not recorded which), taken on the day of the first yellow fever vaccination. The receptors were gathered from a man aged 18 to 30 who received the YFV17D yellow fever vaccine. Both conserved end residues are part of each CDR3. The D gene is left open where the match is weak. Not every row has a clone size; where given, it reads once, few, many or a size class.

D gene: -
clone size: few
J gene: TRBJ1-2
V gene: TRBV10-3
CDR3 protein: CAISEGGGYTF
CDR3 DNA: TGTGCCATCAGTGAGGGGGGGGGCTACACCTTC

D gene: -
clone size: many
J gene: TRBJ1-2
V gene: TRBV4-1
CDR3 protein: CASSQDRGFNGYTF
CDR3 DNA: TGCGCCAGCAGCCAAGACCGGGGGTTCAATGGCTACACCTTC

D gene: -
clone size: many
J gene: TRBJ1-4
V gene: TRBV3-1
CDR3 protein: CASSQVGATNEKLFF
CDR3 DNA: TGTGCCAGCAGCCAAGTGGGGGCAACTAATGAAAAACTGTTTTTT

D gene: -
clone size: many
J gene: TRBJ2-6
V gene: TRBV7-2
CDR3 protein: CASSLATGANVLTF
CDR3 DNA: TGTGCCAGCAGCTTAGCGACTGGGGCCAACGTCCTGACTTTC

D gene: TRBD1
clone size: many
J gene: TRBJ2-1
V gene: TRBV6-1
CDR3 protein: CASSTHRGLNEQFF
CDR3 DNA: TGTGCCAGCAGTACCCACAGGGGGCTTAATGAGCAGTTCTTC

D gene: TRBD1
clone size: -
J gene: TRBJ1-4
V gene: TRBV6-4
CDR3 protein: CASSVNRGEKLFF
CDR3 DNA: TGTGCCAGCAGCGTCAACAGGGGTGAAAAACTGTTTTTT

D gene: -
clone size: many
J gene: TRBJ1-1
V gene: TRBV7-2
CDR3 protein: CASSLARSAFF
CDR3 DNA: TGTGCCAGCAGCTTAGCGAGATCCGCTTTCTTT

D gene: TRBD2
clone size: many
J gene: TRBJ2-5
V gene: TRBV10-3
CDR3 protein: CAISWTSEETQYF
CDR3 DNA: TGTGCCATCAGTTGGACTAGCGAAGAGACCCAGTACTTC

D gene: -
clone size: many
J gene: TRBJ1-5
V gene: TRBV7-9
CDR3 protein: CASSLGPGFNQPQHF
CDR3 DNA: TGTGCCAGCAGCTTAGGACCGGGGTTCAATCAGCCCCAGCATTTT

D gene: TRBD2
clone size: medium-sized
J gene: TRBJ2-1
V gene: TRBV6-2/TRBV6-3
CDR3 protein: CASSYTGSGGNEQFF
CDR3 DNA: TGTGCCAGCAGTTACACCGGTAGCGGGGGTAATGAGCAGTTCTTC

D gene: TRBD1
clone size: many
J gene: TRBJ1-4
V gene: TRBV5-4
CDR3 protein: CASSLQGANEKLFF
CDR3 DNA: TGTGCCAGCAGCCTTCAGGGGGCAAATGAAAAACTGTTTTTT

D gene: -
clone size: many
J gene: TRBJ2-5
V gene: TRBV12-3/TRBV12-4
CDR3 protein: CASSLWGSGATQYF
CDR3 DNA: TGTGCCAGCAGTTTATGGGGGTCTGGGGCGACCCAGTACTTC

D gene: -
clone size: many
J gene: TRBJ2-3
V gene: TRBV6-5
CDR3 protein: CASSYIGLGGTDTQYF
CDR3 DNA: TGTGCCAGCAGTTACATAGGGCTAGGCGGCACAGATACGCAGTATTTT

D gene: -
clone size: few
J gene: TRBJ2-5
V gene: TRBV2
CDR3 protein: CASSVTLQETQYF
CDR3 DNA: TGTGCCAGCAGCGTTACCCTCCAAGAGACCCAGTACTTC

D gene: -
clone size: -
J gene: TRBJ2-2
V gene: TRBV18
CDR3 protein: CASSPLNTGELFF
CDR3 DNA: TGTGCCAGCTCTCCACTGAACACCGGGGAGCTGTTTTTT

D gene: TRBD1
clone size: many
J gene: TRBJ1-2
V gene: TRBV20-1
CDR3 protein: CSARDSARGNYGYTF
CDR3 DNA: TGCAGTGCTAGAGATTCGGCCAGGGGGAACTATGGCTACACCTTC

D gene: -
clone size: few
J gene: TRBJ2-2
V gene: TRBV11-2
CDR3 protein: CASSFGSAGELFF
CDR3 DNA: TGTGCCAGCAGCTTCGGGTCGGCCGGGGAGCTGTTTTTT

D gene: -
clone size: few
J gene: TRBJ1-4
V gene: TRBV3-1
CDR3 protein: CASSQVARNEKLFF
CDR3 DNA: TGTGCCAGCAGCCAGGTGGCCAGGAATGAAAAACTGTTTTTT

D gene: -
clone size: many
J gene: TRBJ1-1
V gene: TRBV4-1
CDR3 protein: CASSINRVGRPGAFF
CDR3 DNA: TGCGCCAGCAGCATAAACAGGGTCGGGAGACCTGGAGCTTTCTTT

D gene: -
clone size: few
J gene: TRBJ2-2
V gene: TRBV20-1
CDR3 protein: CSAPRGSGELFF
CDR3 DNA: TGCAGTGCTCCCAGGGGATCGGGGGAGCTGTTTTTT

D gene: -
clone size: few
J gene: TRBJ2-3
V gene: TRBV2
CDR3 protein: CASTGGGGPDTQYF
CDR3 DNA: TGTGCCAGCACCGGAGGGGGGGGGCCAGATACGCAGTATTTT

D gene: TRBD1
clone size: many
J gene: TRBJ2-5
V gene: TRBV20-1
CDR3 protein: CSAPQFGTVGETQYF
CDR3 DNA: TGCAGTGCGCCGCAATTCGGGACAGTAGGGGAGACCCAGTACTTC

D gene: -
clone size: few
J gene: TRBJ1-5
V gene: TRBV2
CDR3 protein: CASSEALRGNQPQHF
CDR3 DNA: TGTGCCAGCAGTGAAGCGCTTCGGGGGAATCAGCCCCAGCATTTT

D gene: -
clone size: many
J gene: TRBJ1-2
V gene: TRBV10-2
CDR3 protein: CASQQDSYGYTF
CDR3 DNA: TGCGCCAGCCAGCAGGACAGCTATGGCTACACCTTC

D gene: -
clone size: many
J gene: TRBJ1-5
V gene: TRBV4-1
CDR3 protein: CASSLTRGPQHF
CDR3 DNA: TGCGCCAGCAGCCTCACCCGTGGGCCCCAGCATTTT

D gene: -
clone size: many
J gene: TRBJ2-3
V gene: TRBV11-2
CDR3 protein: CASSPLGGAESTDTQYF
CDR3 DNA: TGTGCCAGCAGCCCTCTAGGGGGAGCGGAGAGCACAGATACGCAGTATTTT

D gene: -
clone size: few
J gene: TRBJ1-2
V gene: TRBV5-1
CDR3 protein: CASSRQEGHYGYTF
CDR3 DNA: TGCGCCAGCAGCCGCCAAGAGGGTCACTATGGCTACACCTTC

D gene: -
clone size: many
J gene: TRBJ1-5
V gene: TRBV6-4
CDR3 protein: CASSDFPSNQPQHF
CDR3 DNA: TGTGCCAGCAGTGACTTCCCTAGCAATCAGCCCCAGCATTTT

D gene: TRBD2
clone size: many
J gene: TRBJ2-3
V gene: TRBV6-2/TRBV6-3
CDR3 protein: CASSAPGLADTQYF
CDR3 DNA: TGTGCCAGCAGTGCCCCGGGACTAGCAGATACGCAGTATTTT

D gene: TRBD1
clone size: many
J gene: TRBJ1-5
V gene: TRBV20-1
CDR3 protein: CSARTGEQPQHF
CDR3 DNA: TGCAGTGCTAGGACAGGGGAACAGCCCCAGCATTTT

D gene: -
clone size: many
J gene: TRBJ2-1
V gene: TRBV20-1
CDR3 protein: CSATGNWSYNEQFF
CDR3 DNA: TGCAGTGCCACAGGGAACTGGTCCTACAATGAGCAGTTCTTC

D gene: -
clone size: many
J gene: TRBJ2-6
V gene: TRBV10-1
CDR3 protein: CASSGRAGEQALTF
CDR3 DNA: TGCGCCAGCAGCGGTAGGGCAGGGGAACAGGCCCTGACTTTC

D gene: TRBD1
clone size: many
J gene: TRBJ2-5
V gene: TRBV7-8
CDR3 protein: CASSFGQGKTQYF
CDR3 DNA: TGTGCCAGCAGCTTTGGACAGGGAAAGACCCAGTACTTC

D gene: TRBD1
clone size: many
J gene: TRBJ1-1
V gene: TRBV24-1
CDR3 protein: CATSEAGGTEAFF
CDR3 DNA: TGTGCCACCAGTGAGGCAGGGGGGACTGAAGCTTTCTTT

D gene: -
clone size: medium-sized
J gene: TRBJ2-4
V gene: TRBV27
CDR3 protein: CASSLPGGNIQYF
CDR3 DNA: TGTGCCAGCAGTTTACCAGGCGGAAACATTCAGTACTTC

D gene: TRBD1
clone size: many
J gene: TRBJ2-2
V gene: TRBV12-3/TRBV12-4
CDR3 protein: CASSSDRVNTGELFF
CDR3 DNA: TGTGCCAGCAGTTCGGACAGGGTGAACACCGGGGAGCTGTTTTTT

D gene: TRBD1
clone size: many
J gene: TRBJ1-2
V gene: TRBV7-2
CDR3 protein: CASSLDRGNYGYTF
CDR3 DNA: TGTGCCAGCAGCTTAGACAGGGGAAACTATGGCTACACCTTC

D gene: -
clone size: many
J gene: TRBJ1-2
V gene: TRBV27
CDR3 protein: CASGRTNYGYTF
CDR3 DNA: TGTGCCAGCGGAAGGACTAACTATGGCTACACCTTC

D gene: -
clone size: many
J gene: TRBJ2-1
V gene: TRBV7-2
CDR3 protein: CASSLGGGGSYNEQFF
CDR3 DNA: TGTGCCAGCAGCTTAGGAGGGGGGGGCTCCTACAATGAGCAGTTCTTC

D gene: -
clone size: few
J gene: TRBJ1-3
V gene: TRBV12-3/TRBV12-4
CDR3 protein: CASSPASSGNTIYF
CDR3 DNA: TGTGCCAGCAGCCCCGCTAGCTCTGGAAACACCATATATTTT

D gene: -
clone size: many
J gene: TRBJ1-2
V gene: TRBV7-9
CDR3 protein: CASSLAADRNYGYTF
CDR3 DNA: TGTGCCAGCAGCTTAGCTGCGGACAGAAACTATGGCTACACCTTC

D gene: TRBD1
clone size: many
J gene: TRBJ2-7
V gene: TRBV5-1
CDR3 protein: CASTDRGAYEQYF
CDR3 DNA: TGCGCCAGCACAGACAGGGGTGCCTACGAGCAGTACTTC

D gene: -
clone size: many
J gene: TRBJ1-1
V gene: TRBV29-1
CDR3 protein: CSAHPGGRTEAFF
CDR3 DNA: TGCAGCGCCCATCCGGGGGGGCGCACTGAAGCTTTCTTT

D gene: TRBD1
clone size: many
J gene: TRBJ2-4
V gene: TRBV5-1
CDR3 protein: CASSGQGQNIQYF
CDR3 DNA: TGCGCCAGCAGTGGACAGGGCCAAAACATTCAGTACTTC

D gene: -
clone size: many
J gene: TRBJ1-1
V gene: TRBV12-3/TRBV12-4
CDR3 protein: CASSLNPGREAFF
CDR3 DNA: TGTGCCAGCAGTTTGAATCCGGGCCGCGAAGCTTTCTTT

D gene: TRBD1
clone size: many
J gene: TRBJ2-3
V gene: TRBV2
CDR3 protein: CASRGDRGSGDTQYF
CDR3 DNA: TGTGCCAGCAGGGGGGACAGGGGATCCGGGGATACGCAGTATTTT

D gene: -
clone size: medium-sized
J gene: TRBJ2-7
V gene: TRBV2
CDR3 protein: CASSEPFEDEQYF
CDR3 DNA: TGTGCCAGCAGTGAGCCCTTCGAGGACGAGCAGTACTTC

D gene: -
clone size: -
J gene: TRBJ1-1
V gene: TRBV12-3/TRBV12-4
CDR3 protein: CASSFGREATFF
CDR3 DNA: TGTGCCAGCAGTTTTGGCAGGGAAGCAACTTTCTTT

D gene: -
clone size: once
J gene: TRBJ2-7
V gene: TRBV5-6
CDR3 protein: CASSRGQVSPEQYF
CDR3 DNA: TGTGCCAGCAGCCGCGGGCAGGTCTCCCCCGAGCAGTACTTC

D gene: -
clone size: many
J gene: TRBJ2-2
V gene: TRBV7-9
CDR3 protein: CASSPGTSAGELFF
CDR3 DNA: TGTGCCAGCAGCCCCGGGACCTCGGCCGGGGAGCTGTTTTTT

D gene: TRBD2
clone size: many
J gene: TRBJ2-1
V gene: TRBV15
CDR3 protein: CATSSGTSGGNNEQFF
CDR3 DNA: TGTGCCACCAGCAGTGGTACTAGCGGGGGAAACAATGAGCAGTTCTTC

D gene: -
clone size: -
J gene: TRBJ1-3
V gene: TRBV7-2
CDR3 protein: CASSLQMQGPGNTIYF
CDR3 DNA: TGTGCCAGCAGCTTACAGATGCAGGGGCCTGGAAACACCATATATTTT

D gene: TRBD2
clone size: many
J gene: TRBJ2-3
V gene: TRBV20-1
CDR3 protein: CSGETGGGGTQYF
CDR3 DNA: TGCAGTGGAGAGACCGGGGGGGGAGGGACGCAGTATTTT

D gene: -
clone size: many
J gene: TRBJ1-2
V gene: TRBV25-1
CDR3 protein: CASSEPTGAYGYTF
CDR3 DNA: TGTGCCAGCAGTGAACCGACGGGGGCCTATGGCTACACCTTC

D gene: -
clone size: many
J gene: TRBJ1-6
V gene: TRBV28
CDR3 protein: CASSPAGSPLHF
CDR3 DNA: TGTGCCAGCTCCCCCGCCGGTTCACCCCTCCACTTT

D gene: TRBD1
clone size: few
J gene: TRBJ1-1
V gene: TRBV4-3
CDR3 protein: CASGMTGGSTEAFF
CDR3 DNA: TGCGCCAGCGGGATGACAGGGGGAAGCACTGAAGCTTTCTTT

D gene: TRBD2
clone size: many
J gene: TRBJ2-3
V gene: TRBV5-1
CDR3 protein: CASSRTSSTDTQYF
CDR3 DNA: TGCGCCAGCAGCAGGACTAGTAGCACAGATACGCAGTATTTT

D gene: -
clone size: many
J gene: TRBJ2-1
V gene: TRBV6-4
CDR3 protein: CASSPQGGEQFF
CDR3 DNA: TGTGCCAGCAGTCCACAGGGAGGGGAGCAGTTCTTC

D gene: -
clone size: many
J gene: TRBJ2-3
V gene: TRBV6-5
CDR3 protein: CASSFAKGTDTQYF
CDR3 DNA: TGTGCCAGCAGTTTCGCTAAGGGGACAGATACGCAGTATTTT

D gene: TRBD2
clone size: medium-sized
J gene: TRBJ2-7
V gene: TRBV27
CDR3 protein: CASSLLAGSSYEQYF
CDR3 DNA: TGTGCCAGCAGTTTATTAGCGGGGTCTTCCTACGAGCAGTACTTC